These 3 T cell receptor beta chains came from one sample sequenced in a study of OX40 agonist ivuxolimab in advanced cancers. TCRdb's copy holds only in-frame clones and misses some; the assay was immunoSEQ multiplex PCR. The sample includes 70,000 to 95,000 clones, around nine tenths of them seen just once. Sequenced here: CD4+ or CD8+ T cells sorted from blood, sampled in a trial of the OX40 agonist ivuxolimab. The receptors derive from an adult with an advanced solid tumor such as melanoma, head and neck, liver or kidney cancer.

DNA of the CDR3: TGTGCCACCGAAATCCGTCCGGGACAGGGGTATAGCTACACCTTC. Residues: CATEIRPGQGYSYTF. The chain employs TRBV6-1 and TRBJ1-2; 10 bases align to TRBD1. This CDR3 has 15 amino acids. The germline CDR1 and CDR2 sequences are MNHNS and SASEGT. The V gene end was trimmed by 10 bases and the J gene end by 9 bases; junction bases not matched to a gene: 17.

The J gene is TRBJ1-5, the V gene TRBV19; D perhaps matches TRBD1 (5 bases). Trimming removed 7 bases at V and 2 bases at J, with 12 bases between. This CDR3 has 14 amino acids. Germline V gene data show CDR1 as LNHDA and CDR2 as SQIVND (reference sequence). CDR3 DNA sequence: TGTGCCAGTATCGACGGGGGGGGCAATCAGCCCCAGCATTTT. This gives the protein CASIDGGGNQPQHF.

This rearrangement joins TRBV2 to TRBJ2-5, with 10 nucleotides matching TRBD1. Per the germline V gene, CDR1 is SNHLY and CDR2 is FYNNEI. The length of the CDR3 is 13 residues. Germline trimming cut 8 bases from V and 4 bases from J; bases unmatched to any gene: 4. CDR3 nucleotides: TGTGCCAGCGAGGGACAGGGGACAGAGACCCAGTACTTC. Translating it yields CASEGQGTETQYF.